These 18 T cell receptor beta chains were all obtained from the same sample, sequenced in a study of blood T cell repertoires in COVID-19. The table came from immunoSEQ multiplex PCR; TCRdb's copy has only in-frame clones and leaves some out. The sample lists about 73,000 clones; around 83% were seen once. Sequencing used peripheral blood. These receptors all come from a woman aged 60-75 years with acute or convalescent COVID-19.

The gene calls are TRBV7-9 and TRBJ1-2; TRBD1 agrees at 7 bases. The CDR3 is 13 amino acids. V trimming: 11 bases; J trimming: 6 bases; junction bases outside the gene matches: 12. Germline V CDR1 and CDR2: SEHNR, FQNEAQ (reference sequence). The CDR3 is CACHTGTDHGYTF. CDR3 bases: TGTGCCTGCCATACCGGGACAGACCATGGCTACACCTTC.

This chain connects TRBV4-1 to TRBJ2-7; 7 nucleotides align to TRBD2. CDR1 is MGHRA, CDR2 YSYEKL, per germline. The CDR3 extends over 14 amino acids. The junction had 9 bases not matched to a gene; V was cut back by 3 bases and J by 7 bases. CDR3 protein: CASSQHREEVEQYF. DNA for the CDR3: TGCGCCAGCAGCCAGCACCGGGAGGAGGTTGAGCAGTACTTC.

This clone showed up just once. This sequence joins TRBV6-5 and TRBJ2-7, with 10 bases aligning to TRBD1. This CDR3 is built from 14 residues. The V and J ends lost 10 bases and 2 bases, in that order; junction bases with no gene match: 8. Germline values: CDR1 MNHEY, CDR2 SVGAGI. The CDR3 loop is CANTGQGKAYEQYF. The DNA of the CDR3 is TGTGCCAATACGGGACAGGGGAAAGCCTACGAGCAGTACTTC.

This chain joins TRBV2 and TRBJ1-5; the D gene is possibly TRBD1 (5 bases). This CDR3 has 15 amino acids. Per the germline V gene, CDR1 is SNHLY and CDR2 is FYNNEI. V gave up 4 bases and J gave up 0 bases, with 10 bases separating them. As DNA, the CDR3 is TGTGCCAGCAGTGCGACAGCCGATAGCAATCAGCCCCAGCATTTT. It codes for CASSATADSNQPQHF.

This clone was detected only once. CDR3 nucleotide sequence: TGTGCCAGTAGGGGACAGACTGAAGCTTTCTTT. Its translation: CASRGQTEAFF. The chain has TRBV19 and TRBJ1-1, with TRBD1 matching over 7 bases. CDR1 and CDR2 (germline): LNHDA, SQIVND (reference sequence). The CDR3 is 11 residues long. V was pared by 6 bases and J by 5 bases, with 0 bases of the junction left unmatched.

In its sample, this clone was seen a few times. The CDR3 DNA sequence: TGTGCCAGCCAAGCCCGGGACAGGGGCACAGATACGCAGTATTTT. It codes for CASQARDRGTDTQYF. The rearrangement joins TRBV6-5 to TRBJ2-3, with 9 bases that match TRBD1. Germline V gene lookup returns CDR1 MNHEY and CDR2 SVGAGI. The CDR3 is 15 residues long. V was pared by 8 bases and J by 1 base, with 7 bases of the junction left unmatched.

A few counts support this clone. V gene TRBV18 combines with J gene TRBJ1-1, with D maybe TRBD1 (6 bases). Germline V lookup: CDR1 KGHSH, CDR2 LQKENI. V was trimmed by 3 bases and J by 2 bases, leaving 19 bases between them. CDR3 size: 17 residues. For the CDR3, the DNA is TGTGCCAGCTCACCCCGCACAGGGTCCCCCTTTAACACTGAAGCTTTCTTT. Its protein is CASSPRTGSPFNTEAFF.

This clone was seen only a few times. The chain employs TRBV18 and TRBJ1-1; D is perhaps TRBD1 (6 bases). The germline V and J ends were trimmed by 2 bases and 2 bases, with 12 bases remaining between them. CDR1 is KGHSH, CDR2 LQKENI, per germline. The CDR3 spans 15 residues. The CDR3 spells CASSPAGTSNTEAFF. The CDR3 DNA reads TGTGCCAGCTCACCAGCTGGGACATCCAACACTGAAGCTTTCTTT.

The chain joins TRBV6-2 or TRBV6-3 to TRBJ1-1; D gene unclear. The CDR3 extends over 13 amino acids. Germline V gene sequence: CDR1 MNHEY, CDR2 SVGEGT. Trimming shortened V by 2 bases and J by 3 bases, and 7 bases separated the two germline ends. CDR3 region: CASSYQRDTEAFF. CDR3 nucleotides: TGTGCCAGCAGTTACCAGCGGGACACTGAAGCTTTCTTT.

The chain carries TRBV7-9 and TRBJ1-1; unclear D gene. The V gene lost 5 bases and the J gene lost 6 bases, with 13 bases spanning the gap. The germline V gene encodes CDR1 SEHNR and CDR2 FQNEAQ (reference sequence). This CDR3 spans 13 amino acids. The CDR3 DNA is TGTGCCAGCAGCCCCCGGGGTACAGCTGAAGCTTTCTTT. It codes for CASSPRGTAEAFF.

The chain's CDR3 is CASSVARGNTIYF. The CDR3 region has the DNA TGTGCCAGCAGCGTAGCCAGGGGAAACACCATATATTTT. The rearrangement links TRBV9 to TRBJ1-3; D is uncertain. From germline, CDR1 is SGDLS and CDR2 YYNGEE. This CDR3 is built from 13 residues. Trimming took off 0 bases at V and 4 bases at J, with 5 bases between the two ends.

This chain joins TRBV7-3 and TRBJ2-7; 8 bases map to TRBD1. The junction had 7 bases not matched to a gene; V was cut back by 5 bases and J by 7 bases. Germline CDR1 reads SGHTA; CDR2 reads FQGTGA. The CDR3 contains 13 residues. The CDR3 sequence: CASSQGAKGEQYF. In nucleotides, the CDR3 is TGTGCCAGCAGCCAGGGGGCAAAGGGGGAGCAGTACTTC. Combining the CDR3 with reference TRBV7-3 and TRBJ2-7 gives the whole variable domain GAGVSQTPSNKVTEKGKYVELRCDPISGHTALYWYRQSLGQGPEFLIYFQGTGAADDSGLPNDRFFAVRPEGSVSTLKIQRTERGDSAVYLCASSQGAKGEQYFGPGTRLTVT.

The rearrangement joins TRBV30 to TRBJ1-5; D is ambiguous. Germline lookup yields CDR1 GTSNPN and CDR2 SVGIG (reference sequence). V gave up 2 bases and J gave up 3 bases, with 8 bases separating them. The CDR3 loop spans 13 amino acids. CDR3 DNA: TGTGCCTGGAGTCCGGGTTTCAATCAGCCCCAGCATTTT. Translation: CAWSPGFNQPQHF.

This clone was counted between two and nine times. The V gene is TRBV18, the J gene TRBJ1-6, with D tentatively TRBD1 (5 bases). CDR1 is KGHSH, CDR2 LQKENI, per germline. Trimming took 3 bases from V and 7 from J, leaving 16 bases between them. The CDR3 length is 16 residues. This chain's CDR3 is CASSPGGGARNSPLHF. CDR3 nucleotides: TGTGCCAGCTCACCGGGAGGAGGGGCGCGGAATTCACCCCTCCACTTT.

CDR3 sequence reads: CASSLGQGERYNEQFF. CDR3 sequence (DNA): TGTGCCAGCAGCCTTGGACAGGGGGAAAGGTACAATGAGCAGTTCTTC. The V call is TRBV7-9, the J call TRBJ2-1; TRBD1 agrees at 10 bases. This CDR3 comprises 16 residues. Germline V gives CDR1 SEHNR, CDR2 FQNEAQ (reference sequence). V shed 5 bases and J 4 bases; nucleotides not matched to a gene: 8.

The CDR3 DNA sequence: TGTGCCACCACAGATTATGGTGGCCGCTCTGGAAACACCATATATTTT. It translates to CATTDYGGRSGNTIYF. V gene TRBV15 combines with J gene TRBJ1-3; D is ambiguous. V lost 7 bases and J 0 bases, leaving 16 bases between the germline ends. Per germline, CDR1 LNHNV and CDR2 YYDKDF (reference sequence). The CDR3 spans 16 residues.

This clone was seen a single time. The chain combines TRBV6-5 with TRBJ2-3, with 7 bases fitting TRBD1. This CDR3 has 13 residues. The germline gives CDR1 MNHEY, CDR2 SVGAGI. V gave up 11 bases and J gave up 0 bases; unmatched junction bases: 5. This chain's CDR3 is CADRDVSTDTQYF. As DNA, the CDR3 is TGTGCCGACAGGGATGTAAGCACAGATACGCAGTATTTT.

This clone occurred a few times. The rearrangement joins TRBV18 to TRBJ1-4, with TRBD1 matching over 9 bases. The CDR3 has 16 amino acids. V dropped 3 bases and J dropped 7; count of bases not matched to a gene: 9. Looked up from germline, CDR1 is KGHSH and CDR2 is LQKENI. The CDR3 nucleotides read TGTGCCAGCTCACCCAGGACAGGGGATGCGGCTGAAAAACTGTTTTTT. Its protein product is CASSPRTGDAAEKLFF.